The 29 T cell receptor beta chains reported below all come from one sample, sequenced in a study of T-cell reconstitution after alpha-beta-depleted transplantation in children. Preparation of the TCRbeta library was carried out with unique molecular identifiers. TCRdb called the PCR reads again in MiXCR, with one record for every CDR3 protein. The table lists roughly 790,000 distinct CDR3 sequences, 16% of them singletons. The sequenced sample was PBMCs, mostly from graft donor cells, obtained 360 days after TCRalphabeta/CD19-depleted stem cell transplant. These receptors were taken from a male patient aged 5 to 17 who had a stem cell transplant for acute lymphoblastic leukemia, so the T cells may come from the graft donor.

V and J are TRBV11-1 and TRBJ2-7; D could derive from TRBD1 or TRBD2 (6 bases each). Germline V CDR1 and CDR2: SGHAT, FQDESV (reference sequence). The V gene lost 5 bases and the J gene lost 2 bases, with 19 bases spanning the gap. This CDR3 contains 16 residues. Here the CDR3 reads CASSPRGQGFTYEQYF. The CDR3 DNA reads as TGTGCCAGCAGCCCCCGGGGGCAGGGCTTCACCTACGAGCAGTACTTC. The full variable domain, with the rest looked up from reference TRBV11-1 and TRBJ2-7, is EAEVAQSPRYKITEKSQAVAFWCDPISGHATLYWYRQILGQGPELLVQFQDESVVDDSQLPKDRFSAERLKGVDSTLKIQPAELGDSAMYLCASSPRGQGFTYEQYFGPGTRLTVT.

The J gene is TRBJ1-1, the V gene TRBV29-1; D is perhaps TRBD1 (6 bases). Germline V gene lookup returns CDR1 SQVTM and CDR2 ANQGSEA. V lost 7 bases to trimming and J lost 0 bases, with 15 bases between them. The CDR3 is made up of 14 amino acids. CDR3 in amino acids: CSGGDTVMNTEAFF. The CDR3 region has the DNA TGCAGCGGGGGGGACACGGTCATGAACACTGAAGCTTTCTTT. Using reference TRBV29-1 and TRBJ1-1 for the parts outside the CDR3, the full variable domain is SAVISQKPSRDICQRGTSLTIQCQVDSQVTMMFWYRQQPGQSLTLIATANQGSEATYESGFVIDKFPISRPNLTFSTLTVSNMSPEDSSIYLCSGGDTVMNTEAFFGQGTRLTVV.

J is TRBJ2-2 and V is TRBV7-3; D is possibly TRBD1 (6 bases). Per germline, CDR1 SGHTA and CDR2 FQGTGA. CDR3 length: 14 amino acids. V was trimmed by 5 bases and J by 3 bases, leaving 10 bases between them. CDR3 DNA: TGTGCCAGCAGCCCCGGGACATACACCGGGGAGCTGTTTTTT. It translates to CASSPGTYTGELFF.

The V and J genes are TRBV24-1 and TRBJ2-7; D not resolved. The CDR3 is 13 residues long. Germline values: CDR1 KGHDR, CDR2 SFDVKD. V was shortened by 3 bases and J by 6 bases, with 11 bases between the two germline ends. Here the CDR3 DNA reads TGTGCCACCAGTGATGGGCCAGCCGGCGAGCAGTACTTC. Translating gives CATSDGPAGEQYF.

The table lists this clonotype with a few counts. CDR3 loop: CASSPHGLAGHTDTQYF. In DNA, the CDR3 is TGTGCCAGCAGCCCACACGGACTAGCGGGACACACAGATACGCAGTATTTT. The gene calls are TRBV3-1 and TRBJ2-3; 12 bases agree with TRBD2. J lost 2 bases, V lost 4 bases, and 7 bases had no gene match. The germline CDR1 and CDR2 sequences are LGHDT and YNNKEL (reference sequence). The CDR3 is 17 amino acids.

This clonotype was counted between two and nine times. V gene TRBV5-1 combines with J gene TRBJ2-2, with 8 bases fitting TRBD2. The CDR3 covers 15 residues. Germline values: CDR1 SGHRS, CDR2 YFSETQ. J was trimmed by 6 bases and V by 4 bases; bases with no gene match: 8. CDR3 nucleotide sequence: TGCGCCAGCAGCCTCCGGGAGGGCCACGCCGGGGAGCTGTTTTTT. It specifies CASSLREGHAGELFF.

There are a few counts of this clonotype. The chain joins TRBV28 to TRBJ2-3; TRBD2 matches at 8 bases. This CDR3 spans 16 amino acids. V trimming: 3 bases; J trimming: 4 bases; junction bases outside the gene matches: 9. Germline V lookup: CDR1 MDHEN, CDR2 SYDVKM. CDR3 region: CASSFSAAGAADTQYF. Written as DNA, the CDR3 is TGTGCCAGCAGTTTCTCAGCAGCGGGAGCCGCAGATACGCAGTATTTT.

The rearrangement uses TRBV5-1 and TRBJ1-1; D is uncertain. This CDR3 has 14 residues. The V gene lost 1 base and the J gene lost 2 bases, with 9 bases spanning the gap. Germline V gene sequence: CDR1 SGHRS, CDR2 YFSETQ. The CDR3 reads CASSLTLQNTEAFF. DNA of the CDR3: TGCGCCAGCAGCTTGACGCTGCAAAACACTGAAGCTTTCTTT. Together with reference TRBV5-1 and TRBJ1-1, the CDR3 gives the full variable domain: KAGVTQTPRYLIKTRGQQVTLSCSPISGHRSVSWYQQTPGQGLQFLFEYFSETQRNKGNFPGRFSGRQFSNSRSEMNVSTLELGDSALYLCASSLTLQNTEAFFGQGTRLTVV.

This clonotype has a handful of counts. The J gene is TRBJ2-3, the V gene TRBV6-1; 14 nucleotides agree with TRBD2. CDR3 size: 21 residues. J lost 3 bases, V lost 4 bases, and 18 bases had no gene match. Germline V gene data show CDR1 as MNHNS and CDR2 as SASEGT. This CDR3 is CASSVHQPGLAGEWCTDTQYF. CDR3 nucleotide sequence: TGTGCCAGCAGTGTCCATCAACCGGGACTAGCGGGAGAGTGGTGTACAGATACGCAGTATTTT.

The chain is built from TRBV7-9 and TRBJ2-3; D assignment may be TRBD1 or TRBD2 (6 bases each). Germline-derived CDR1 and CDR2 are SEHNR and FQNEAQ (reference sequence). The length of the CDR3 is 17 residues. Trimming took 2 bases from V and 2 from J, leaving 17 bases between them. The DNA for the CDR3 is TGTGCCAGCAGCTTAATTTGGGGGGCGGTTAACACAGATACGCAGTATTTT. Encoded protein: CASSLIWGAVNTDTQYF.

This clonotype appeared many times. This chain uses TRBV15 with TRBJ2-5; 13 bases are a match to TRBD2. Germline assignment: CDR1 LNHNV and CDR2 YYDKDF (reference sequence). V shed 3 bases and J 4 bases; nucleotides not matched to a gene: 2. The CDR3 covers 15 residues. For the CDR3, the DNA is TGTGCCACCAGCAGGGGACTAGCGGGACCAGAGACCCAGTACTTC. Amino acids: CATSRGLAGPETQYF.

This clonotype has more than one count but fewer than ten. The CDR3, as DNA: TGTGCCATCAGGCCCCGGGCAGCCGCTCGGAGAGCTTTCTTT. Amino acid sequence: CAIRPRAAARRAFF. The chain carries TRBV10-3 and TRBJ1-1; D remains unclear. The CDR3 consists of 14 residues. Deletions cut 6 bases from V and 10 bases from J, with 21 bases between. Germline CDR1 is ENHRY and CDR2 is SYGVKD.

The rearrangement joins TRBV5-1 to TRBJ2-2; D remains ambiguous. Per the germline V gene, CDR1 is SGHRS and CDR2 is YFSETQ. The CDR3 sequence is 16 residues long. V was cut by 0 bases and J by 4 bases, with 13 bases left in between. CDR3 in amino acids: CASSLAFALGTGELFF. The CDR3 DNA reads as TGCGCCAGCAGCTTGGCCTTTGCGTTGGGCACCGGGGAGCTGTTTTTT.

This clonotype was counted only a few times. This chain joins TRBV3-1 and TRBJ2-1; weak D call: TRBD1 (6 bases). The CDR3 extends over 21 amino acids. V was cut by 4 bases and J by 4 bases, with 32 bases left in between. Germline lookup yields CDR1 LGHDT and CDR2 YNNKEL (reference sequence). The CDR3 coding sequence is TGTGCCAGCAGCCCAAAAGGGGGATTTGGGGTTCCCCCCAAAGAATACAATGAGCAGTTCTTC. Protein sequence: CASSPKGGFGVPPKEYNEQFF.

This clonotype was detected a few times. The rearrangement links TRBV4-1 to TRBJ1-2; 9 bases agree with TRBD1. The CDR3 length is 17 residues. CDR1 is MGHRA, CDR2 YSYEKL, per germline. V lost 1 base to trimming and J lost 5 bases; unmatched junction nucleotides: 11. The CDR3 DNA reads TGCGCCAGCAGCCAAGTAGGGACAGGGACCGGCCCATATGGCTACACCTTC. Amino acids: CASSQVGTGTGPYGYTF.

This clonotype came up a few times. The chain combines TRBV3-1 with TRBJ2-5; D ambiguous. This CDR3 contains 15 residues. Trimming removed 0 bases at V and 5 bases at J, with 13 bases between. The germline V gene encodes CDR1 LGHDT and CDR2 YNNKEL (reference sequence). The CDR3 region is CASSQEEEYGETQYF. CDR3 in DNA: TGTGCCAGCAGCCAAGAAGAGGAGTATGGGGAGACCCAGTACTTC.

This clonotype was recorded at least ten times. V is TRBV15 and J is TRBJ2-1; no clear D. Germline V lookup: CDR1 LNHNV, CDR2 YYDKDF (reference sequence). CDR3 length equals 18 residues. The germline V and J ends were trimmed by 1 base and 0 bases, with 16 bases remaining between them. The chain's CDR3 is CATSRALGIPLSYNEQFF. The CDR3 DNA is TGTGCCACCAGCAGAGCGTTAGGGATCCCCCTCTCCTACAATGAGCAGTTCTTC.

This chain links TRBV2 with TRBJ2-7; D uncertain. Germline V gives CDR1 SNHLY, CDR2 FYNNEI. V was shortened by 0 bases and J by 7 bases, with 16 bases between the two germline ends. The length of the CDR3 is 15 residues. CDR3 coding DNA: TGTGCCAGCAGTGAAGCGAGTTCAACCCTTTGGGAGCAGTACTTC. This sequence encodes CASSEASSTLWEQYF.

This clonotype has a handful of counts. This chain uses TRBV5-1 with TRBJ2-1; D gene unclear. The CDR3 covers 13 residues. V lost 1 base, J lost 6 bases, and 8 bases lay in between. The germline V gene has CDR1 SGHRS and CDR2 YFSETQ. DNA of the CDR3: TGCGCCAGCAGCTTGAGCGCTTTCAATGAGCAGTTCTTC. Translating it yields CASSLSAFNEQFF.

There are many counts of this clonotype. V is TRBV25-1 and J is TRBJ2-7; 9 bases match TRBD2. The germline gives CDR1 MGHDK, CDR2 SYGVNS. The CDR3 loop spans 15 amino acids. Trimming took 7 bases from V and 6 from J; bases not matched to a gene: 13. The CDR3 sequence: CASKERGANRAEQYF. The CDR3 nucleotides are TGTGCCAGCAAAGAGCGGGGGGCGAATCGGGCCGAGCAGTACTTC.

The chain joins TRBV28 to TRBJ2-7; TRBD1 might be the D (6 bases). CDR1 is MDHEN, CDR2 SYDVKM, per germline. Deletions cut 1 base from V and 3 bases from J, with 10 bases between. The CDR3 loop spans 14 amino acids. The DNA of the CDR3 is TGTGCCAGCAGTTTATCCGTACAGGGCTACGAGCAGTACTTC. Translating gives CASSLSVQGYEQYF.

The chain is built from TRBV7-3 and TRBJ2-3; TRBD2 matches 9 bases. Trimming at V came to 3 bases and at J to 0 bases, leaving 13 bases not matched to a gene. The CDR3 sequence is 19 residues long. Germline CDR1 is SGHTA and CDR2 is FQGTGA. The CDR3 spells CASSFWGLAGPFSTDTQYF. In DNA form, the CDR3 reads TGTGCCAGCAGCTTCTGGGGGCTAGCGGGACCTTTCAGCACAGATACGCAGTATTTT.

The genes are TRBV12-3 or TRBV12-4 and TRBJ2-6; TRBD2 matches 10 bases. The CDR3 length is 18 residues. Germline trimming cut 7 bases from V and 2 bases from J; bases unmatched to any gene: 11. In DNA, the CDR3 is TGTGCCAGCAACCTAGCGGGAGCTCCCTCCACTGGGGCCAACGTCCTGACTTTC. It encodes CASNLAGAPSTGANVLTF.

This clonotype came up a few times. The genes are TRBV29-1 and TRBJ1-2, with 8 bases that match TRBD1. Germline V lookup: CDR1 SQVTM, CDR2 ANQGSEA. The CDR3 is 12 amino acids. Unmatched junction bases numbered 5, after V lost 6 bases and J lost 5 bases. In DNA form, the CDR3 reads TGCAGCGTAGAGAGGACAGGGTATGGCTACACCTTC. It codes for CSVERTGYGYTF.

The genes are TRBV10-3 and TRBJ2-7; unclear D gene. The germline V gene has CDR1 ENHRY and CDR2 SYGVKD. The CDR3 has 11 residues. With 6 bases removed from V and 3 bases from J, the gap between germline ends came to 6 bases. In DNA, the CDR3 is TGTGCCATCAGCCAGAACTACGAGCAGTACTTC. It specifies CAISQNYEQYF.

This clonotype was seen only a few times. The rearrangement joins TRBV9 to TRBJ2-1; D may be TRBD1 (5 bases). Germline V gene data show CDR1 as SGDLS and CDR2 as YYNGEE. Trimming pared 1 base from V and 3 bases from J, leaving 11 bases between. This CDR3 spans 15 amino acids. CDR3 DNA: TGTGCCAGCAGCGTATGGGGCGGTAACTACAATGAGCAGTTCTTC. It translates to CASSVWGGNYNEQFF.

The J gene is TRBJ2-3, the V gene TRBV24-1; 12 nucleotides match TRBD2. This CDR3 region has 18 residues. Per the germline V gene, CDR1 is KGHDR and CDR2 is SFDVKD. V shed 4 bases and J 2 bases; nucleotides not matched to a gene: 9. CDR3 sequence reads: CATSEHRGLAGPTDTQYF. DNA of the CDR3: TGTGCCACCAGTGAGCACCGCGGACTAGCGGGACCCACAGATACGCAGTATTTT.

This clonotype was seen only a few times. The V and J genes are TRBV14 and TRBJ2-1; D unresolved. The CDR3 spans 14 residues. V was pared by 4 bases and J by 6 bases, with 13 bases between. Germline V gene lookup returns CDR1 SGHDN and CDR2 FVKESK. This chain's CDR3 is CASSPPIPFNEQFF. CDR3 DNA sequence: TGTGCCAGCAGCCCCCCTATACCTTTCAATGAGCAGTTCTTC.

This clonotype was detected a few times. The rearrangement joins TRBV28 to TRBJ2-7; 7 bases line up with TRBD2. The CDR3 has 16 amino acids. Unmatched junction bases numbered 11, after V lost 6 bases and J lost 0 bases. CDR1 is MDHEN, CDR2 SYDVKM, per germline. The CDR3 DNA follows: TGTGCCAGCAGGATTGCCGGGAGGAAATTCTCCTACGAGCAGTACTTC. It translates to CASRIAGRKFSYEQYF. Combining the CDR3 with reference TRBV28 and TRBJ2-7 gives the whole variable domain DVKVTQSSRYLVKRTGEKVFLECVQDMDHENMFWYRQDPGLGLRLIYFSYDVKMKEKGDIPEGYSVSREKKERFSLILESASTNQTSMYLCASRIAGRKFSYEQYFGPGTRLTVT.